This passage covers 3 T cell receptor beta chains from one sample sequenced in a study of beta chain features in type 1 diabetes. These receptors are not linked to any known antigen. The authors reverse transcribed all of the isolated RNA, so sequencing captured expressed TCRB transcripts. Sequenced by immunoSEQ multiplex PCR; TCRdb stores in-frame clones only, minus some. This sample has 600,000 to 750,000 clones, with 9.5% to 15% found just once. Points from the study as a whole: Shortening that was moderate but significant affected the TCRB CDR3s of Type 1 diabetes patients in all four CD4+ subsets.

Source material: naive CD4+ T cells from blood. These receptor sequences come from a young man with type 1 diabetes.

The chain joins TRBV5-8 to TRBJ2-7, with D possibly TRBD1 on 5 matching bases. CDR1 is SGHTS, CDR2 YDEGEE, per germline. V lost 1 base, J lost 0 bases, and 8 bases lay in between. The CDR3 spans 14 residues. The CDR3: CASSLLQGSYEQYF. CDR3 DNA sequence: TGTGCCAGCAGCTTGTTGCAGGGCTCCTACGAGCAGTACTTC.

The chain carries TRBV28 and TRBJ2-6; 7 nucleotides line up with TRBD2. The CDR3 is made up of 16 amino acids. CDR1 and CDR2 from the germline V gene are MDHEN and SYDVKM. V lost 11 bases to trimming and J lost 0 bases; unmatched junction nucleotides: 10. The CDR3 loop reads CACGEGSASGANVLTF. DNA of the CDR3: TGTGCCTGTGGGGAGGGGAGCGCCTCTGGGGCCAACGTCCTGACTTTC.

Only a few counts were recorded for this clone. The V gene is TRBV5-1, the J gene TRBJ2-7; D is undetermined. Trimming pared 0 bases from V and 0 bases from J, leaving 7 bases between. The CDR3 totals 14 residues. Germline CDR1 and CDR2: SGHRS and YFSETQ. CDR3: CASSLGPISYEQYF. The CDR3 bases are TGCGCCAGCAGCTTGGGGCCAATCTCCTACGAGCAGTACTTC.